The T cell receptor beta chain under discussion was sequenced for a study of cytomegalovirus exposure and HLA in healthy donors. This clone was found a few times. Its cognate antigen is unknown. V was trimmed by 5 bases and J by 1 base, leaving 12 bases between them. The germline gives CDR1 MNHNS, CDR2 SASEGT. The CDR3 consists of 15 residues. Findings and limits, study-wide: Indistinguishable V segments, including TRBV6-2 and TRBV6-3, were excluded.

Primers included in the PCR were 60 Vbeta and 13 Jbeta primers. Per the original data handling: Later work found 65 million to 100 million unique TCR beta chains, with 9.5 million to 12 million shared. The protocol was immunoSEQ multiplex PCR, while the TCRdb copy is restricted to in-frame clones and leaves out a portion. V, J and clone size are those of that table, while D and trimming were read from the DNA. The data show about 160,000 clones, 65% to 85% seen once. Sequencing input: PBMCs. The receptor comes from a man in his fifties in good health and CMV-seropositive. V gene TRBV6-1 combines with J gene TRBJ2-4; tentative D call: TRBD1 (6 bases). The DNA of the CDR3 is TGTGCCAGCAGTCCCCTTCAGGGGGCCAAAAACATTCAGTACTTC. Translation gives CASSPLQGAKNIQYF.